This T cell receptor beta chain was recovered during a study of monozygotic twins with inflammatory bowel disease. The CDR3 runs 15 residues. TCRdb reworked the 5' RACE reads into one entry per CDR3 protein, no DNA. This repertoire includes about 450,000 distinct CDR3 sequences. The V and J genes are TRBV12-3 or TRBV12-4 and TRBJ1-5; TCRdb indicates TRBD1, and absent DNA this call remains unverified. The material sequenced was blood. The TCR sequence derives from a human donor with ulcerative colitis or Crohn's disease, or a healthy co-twin of an affected twin (not recorded which). The CDR3: CASSPGVSSNQPQHF.